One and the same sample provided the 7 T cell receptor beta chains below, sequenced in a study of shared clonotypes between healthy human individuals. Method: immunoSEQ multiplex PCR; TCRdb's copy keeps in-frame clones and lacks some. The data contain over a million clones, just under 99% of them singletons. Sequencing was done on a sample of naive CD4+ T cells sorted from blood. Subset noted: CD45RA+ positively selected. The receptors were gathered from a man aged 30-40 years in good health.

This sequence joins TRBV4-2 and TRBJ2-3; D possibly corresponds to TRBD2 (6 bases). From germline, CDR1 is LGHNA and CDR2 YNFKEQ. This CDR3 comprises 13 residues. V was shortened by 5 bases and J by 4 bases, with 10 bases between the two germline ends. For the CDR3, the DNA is TGTGCCAGCAGCAGAGCGGGCCCAGATACGCAGTATTTT. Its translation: CASSRAGPDTQYF.

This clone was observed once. CDR3 DNA: TGCAGCGTCGGGACAGGCACCAATCAGCCCCAGCATTTT. Encoded protein: CSVGTGTNQPQHF. The chain employs TRBV29-1 and TRBJ1-5; 8 bases map to TRBD1. Germline V CDR1 and CDR2: SQVTM, ANQGSEA. Losses at the gene ends were 6 bases for V and 3 bases for J; bases not matched to a gene: 4. This CDR3 region has 13 residues. The variable domain in full, with the rest retrieved from reference TRBV29-1 and TRBJ1-5, is SAVISQKPSRDICQRGTSLTIQCQVDSQVTMMFWYRQQPGQSLTLIATANQGSEATYESGFVIDKFPISRPNLTFSTLTVSNMSPEDSSIYLCSVGTGTNQPQHFGDGTRLSIL.

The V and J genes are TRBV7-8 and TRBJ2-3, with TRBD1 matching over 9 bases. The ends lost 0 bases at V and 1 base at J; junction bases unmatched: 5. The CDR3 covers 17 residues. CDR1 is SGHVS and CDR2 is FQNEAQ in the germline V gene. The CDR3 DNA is TGTGCCAGCAGCTTAGCGGGGACAGGGAGGGGCACAGATACGCAGTATTTT. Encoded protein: CASSLAGTGRGTDTQYF.

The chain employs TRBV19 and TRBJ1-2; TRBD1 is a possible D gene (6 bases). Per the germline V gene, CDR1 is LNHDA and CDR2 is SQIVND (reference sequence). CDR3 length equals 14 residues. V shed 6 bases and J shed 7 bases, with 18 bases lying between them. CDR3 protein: CASRPFDRSLGYTF. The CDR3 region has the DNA TGTGCCAGTAGACCCTTCGACAGGTCTCTTGGCTACACCTTC.

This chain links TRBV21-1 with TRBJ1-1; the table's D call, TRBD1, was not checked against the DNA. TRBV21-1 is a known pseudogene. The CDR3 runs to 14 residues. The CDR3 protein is CASSNWTGITEAFF. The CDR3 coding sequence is TGTGCCAGCAGCAATTGGACAGGGATAACTGAAGCTTTCTTT.

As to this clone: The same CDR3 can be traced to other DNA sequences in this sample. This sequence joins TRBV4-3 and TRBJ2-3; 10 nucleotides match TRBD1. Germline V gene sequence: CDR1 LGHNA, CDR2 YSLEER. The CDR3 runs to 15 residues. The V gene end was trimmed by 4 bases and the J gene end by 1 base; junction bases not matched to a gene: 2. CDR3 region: CASSLGTGGTDTQYF. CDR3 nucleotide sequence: TGCGCCAGCAGCCTCGGGACAGGGGGCACAGATACGCAGTATTTT.

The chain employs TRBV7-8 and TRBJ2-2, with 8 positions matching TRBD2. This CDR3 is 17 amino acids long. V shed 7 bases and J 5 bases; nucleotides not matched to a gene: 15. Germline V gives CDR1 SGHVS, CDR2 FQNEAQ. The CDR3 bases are TGTGCCAGCAACCCCCCCTCGGGAGGGGGGTATACCGGGGAGCTGTTTTTT. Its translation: CASNPPSGGGYTGELFF.